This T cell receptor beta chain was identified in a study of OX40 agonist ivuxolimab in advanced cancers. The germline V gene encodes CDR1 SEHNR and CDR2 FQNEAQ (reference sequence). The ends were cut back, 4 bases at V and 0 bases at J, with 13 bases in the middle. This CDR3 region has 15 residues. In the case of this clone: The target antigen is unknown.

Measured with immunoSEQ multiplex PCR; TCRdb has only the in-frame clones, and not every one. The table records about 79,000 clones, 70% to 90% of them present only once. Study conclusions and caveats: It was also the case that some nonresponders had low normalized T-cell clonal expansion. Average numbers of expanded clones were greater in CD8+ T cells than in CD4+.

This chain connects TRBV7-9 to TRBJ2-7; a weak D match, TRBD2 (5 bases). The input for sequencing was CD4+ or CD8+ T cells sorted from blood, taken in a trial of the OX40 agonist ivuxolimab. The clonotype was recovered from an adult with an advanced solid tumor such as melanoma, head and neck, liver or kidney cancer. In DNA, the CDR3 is TGTGCCAGCAGCTCAATGGACTCGAGCTCCTACGAGCAGTACTTC. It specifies CASSSMDSSSYEQYF. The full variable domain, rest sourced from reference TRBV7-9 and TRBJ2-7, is DTGVSQNPRHKITKRGQNVTFRCDPISEHNRLYWYRQTLGQGPEFLTYFQNEAQLEKSRLLSDRFSAERPKGSFSTLEIQRTEQGDSAMYLCASSSMDSSSYEQYFGPGTRLTVT.